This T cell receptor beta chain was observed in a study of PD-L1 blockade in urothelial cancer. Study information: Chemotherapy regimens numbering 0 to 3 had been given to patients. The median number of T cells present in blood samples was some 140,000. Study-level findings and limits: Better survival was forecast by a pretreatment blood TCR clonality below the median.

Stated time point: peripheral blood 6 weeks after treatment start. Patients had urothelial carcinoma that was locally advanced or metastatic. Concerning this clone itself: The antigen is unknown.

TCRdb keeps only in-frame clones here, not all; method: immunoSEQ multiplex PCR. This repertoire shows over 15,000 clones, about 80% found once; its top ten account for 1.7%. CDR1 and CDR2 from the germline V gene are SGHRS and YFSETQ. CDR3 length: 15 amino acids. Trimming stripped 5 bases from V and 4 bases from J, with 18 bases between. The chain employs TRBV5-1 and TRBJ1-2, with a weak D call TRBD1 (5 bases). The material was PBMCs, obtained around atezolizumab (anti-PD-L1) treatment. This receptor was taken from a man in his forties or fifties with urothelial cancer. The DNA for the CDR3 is TGCGCCAGCAGAGACAGTCCTGTCCCACTCTATGGCTACACCTTC. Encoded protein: CASRDSPVPLYGYTF.